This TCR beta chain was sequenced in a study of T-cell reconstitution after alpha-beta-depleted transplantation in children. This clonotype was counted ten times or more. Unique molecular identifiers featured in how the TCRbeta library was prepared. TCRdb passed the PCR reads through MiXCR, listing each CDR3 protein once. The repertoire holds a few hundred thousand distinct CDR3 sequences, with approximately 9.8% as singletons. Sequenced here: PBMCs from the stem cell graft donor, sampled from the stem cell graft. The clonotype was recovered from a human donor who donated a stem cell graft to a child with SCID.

The CDR3 DNA sequence: TGTGCCAGCAGTTTAGCGGGTCCTAGCGGGTTTAGGGCAGATACGCAGTATTTT. Residues: CASSLAGPSGFRADTQYF. J is TRBJ2-3 and V is TRBV12-3 or TRBV12-4; 8 bases are shared with TRBD2. The CDR3 totals 18 residues. Trimming at V came to 0 bases and at J to 4 bases, leaving 12 bases not matched to a gene.